Presented here are 7 T cell receptor beta chains from one specimen sequenced in a study of control samples from healthy donors and cancer patients (dated by TCRdb to 2018 to 2020). Library preparation was by the immunoSEQ multiplex PCR assay. The table was pulled from immuneACCESS by TCRdb, which kept in-frame rearrangements only. Such tables lose some clones; where checked, under half of the loss comes from unresolved V genes, and the rest has no known cause. In all, the sample holds 80,000 or so clones, and 92% of those were seen once. In total, the top ten clones hold about 5.6% of the sample. The sample consisted of blood. These receptors came from a woman in her sixties in good health.

J is TRBJ2-7 and V is TRBV12-3 or TRBV12-4, with D possibly TRBD1 on 5 matching bases. The V gene lost 5 bases and the J gene lost 2 bases, with 10 bases spanning the gap. This CDR3 comprises 13 residues. CDR3 sequence (DNA): TGTGCCAGCAGTAGGGGCCTCGCCTACGAGCAGTACTTC. Translation gives CASSRGLAYEQYF.

The CDR3 DNA is TGTGCCAGCAGCGTAGGGCCGTACCAAAGCTCCTACGAGCAGTACTTC. This codes for CASSVGPYQSSYEQYF. The V and J genes are TRBV9 and TRBJ2-7; D gene ambiguous. The V end was cut by 0 bases, the J end by 0 bases, with 13 bases between. Germline assignment: CDR1 SGDLS and CDR2 YYNGEE. The CDR3 contains 16 residues.

V usage is TRBV7-3 and J usage is TRBJ2-5; D unresolved. CDR1 is SGHTA and CDR2 is FQGTGA in the germline V gene. V lost 5 bases and J lost 5, with 18 bases in between. This CDR3 has 15 amino acids. Here the CDR3 DNA reads TGTGCCAGCAGCCCAAGATTCGGGCCGGTGGAGACCCAGTACTTC. Translating gives CASSPRFGPVETQYF. Complete variable domain (other parts from reference TRBV7-3 and TRBJ2-5): GAGVSQTPSNKVTEKGKYVELRCDPISGHTALYWYRQSLGQGPEFLIYFQGTGAADDSGLPNDRFFAVRPEGSVSTLKIQRTERGDSAVYLCASSPRFGPVETQYFGPGTRLLVL.

The chain is built from TRBV18 and TRBJ1-5; 8 nucleotides agree with TRBD1. The CDR3 is 16 amino acids. Germline assignment: CDR1 KGHSH and CDR2 LQKENI. The V gene end was trimmed by 2 bases and the J gene end by 2 bases; junction bases not matched to a gene: 5. The CDR3 loop reads CASSPAGGVGNQPQHF. CDR3 bases: TGTGCCAGCTCACCAGCAGGGGGCGTAGGCAATCAGCCCCAGCATTTT.

The rearrangement links TRBV7-9 to TRBJ1-6; D unclear. V lost 2 bases to trimming and J lost 7 bases, with 3 bases between them. This CDR3 is 12 amino acids long. CDR1 is SEHNR, CDR2 FQNEAQ, per germline (reference sequence). CDR3 DNA sequence: TGTGCCAGCAGCTTACAAAATTCACCCCTCCACTTT. Amino acids: CASSLQNSPLHF.

The rearrangement joins TRBV29-1 to TRBJ1-3; D not certain. This CDR3 has 14 amino acids. From germline, CDR1 is SQVTM and CDR2 ANQGSEA. V shed 2 bases and J shed 0 bases, with 8 bases lying between them. As DNA, the CDR3 is TGCAGCGTTGAATCGTTCCTCTCTGGAAACACCATATATTTT. This gives the protein CSVESFLSGNTIYF.

This clone was seen only once. The CDR3 sequence is CASSPQTSGSEETQYF. CDR3 bases: TGTGCCAGCAGCCCACAGACTAGCGGGAGCGAGGAGACCCAGTACTTC. The rearrangement uses TRBV11-3 and TRBJ2-5, with 12 positions matching TRBD2. J lost 5 bases, V lost 5 bases, and 9 bases had no gene match. The CDR3 spans 16 residues. Germline CDR1 and CDR2: SGHNT and YENEEA.